This T cell receptor (beta chain) was identified in a study of human T cells and chemical hapten exposure. Across the whole study: Throughout a study of 20 to 30 weeks, patients underwent weekly scalp administration of diphenylcyclopropenone doses. Small pooled library volume differences chiefly drove per-sample TCR yield variation.

This clonotype was counted only a few times. Trimming removed 1 base from V and 2 bases from J, with 12 bases in between. In germline, CDR1 is SGHVS, CDR2 FQNEAQ. The CDR3 has 16 residues. Time point of the sample: patch test 2, 6 weeks after DPC sensitization. Treatment described: therapeutic diphenylcyclopropenone sensitization with weekly scalp DPC. Venepuncture was done earlier than the placement of each patch test. TCRdb analysed the RACE reads with MiXCR anew, one entry per CDR3 protein. The sample lists about 40,000 distinct CDR3 sequences; approximately 3.4% were seen once. This chain uses TRBV7-8 with TRBJ1-5; maybe TRBD1 (5 bases). This TCR derives from a middle-aged man with alopecia areata. Some clones in this sample may be carry-over from other donors' samples. The sequencing used whole blood, collected in connection with sensitization to the hapten diphenylcyclopropenone (DPC). CDR3 sequence: CASSLDQGGGNQPQHF. DNA of the CDR3: TGTGCCAGCAGCTTAGATCAGGGTGGTGGCAATCAGCCCCAGCATTTT.